The 18 T cell receptor beta chains below all came from one sample that was sequenced in a study of shared clonotypes between healthy human individuals. Repertoires were generated with immunoSEQ multiplex PCR, while TCRdb's copy carries only in-frame clones and drops some. The table shows more than 2 million clones, with roughly 95% occurring only once. The sample consisted of naive CD4+ T cells sorted from blood. Subset here: CD45RA+ positively selected. The receptors shown here come from a man in his late teens or twenties in good health.

In DNA form, the CDR3 reads TGTGCCAGCAGCTTAAGCGCTAGCGGGGGGCCCGGAGATACGCAGTATTTT. Translating it yields CASSLSASGGPGDTQYF. The rearrangement links TRBV7-3 to TRBJ2-3; TRBD2 agrees at 11 bases. This CDR3 has 17 amino acids. Germline-derived CDR1 and CDR2 are SGHTA and FQGTGA. After removal of 1 base from V and 5 bases from J, the junction contained 8 bases not matched to a gene.

With respect to this clone: Additional DNA sequences in this sample encode the identical CDR3. This rearrangement joins TRBV2 to TRBJ1-2; TRBD1 aligns across 7 bases. The CDR3 loop spans 13 amino acids. CDR1 and CDR2 from the germline V gene are SNHLY and FYNNEI. J was trimmed by 4 bases and V by 5 bases; bases with no gene match: 4. The CDR3 loop is CASSSGTVYGYTF. As DNA, the CDR3 is TGTGCCAGCAGTTCCGGGACAGTCTATGGCTACACCTTC.

The V call is TRBV2, the J call TRBJ1-5; D might be TRBD1 (5 bases). The CDR3 length is 16 residues. V was clipped by 4 bases and J by 6 bases, with 19 bases between them. Germline-derived CDR1 and CDR2 are SNHLY and FYNNEI. CDR3 protein: CASSADSLSSGQPQHF. The DNA of the CDR3 is TGTGCCAGCAGTGCCGACAGTCTCTCGAGCGGTCAGCCCCAGCATTTT.

The chain is built from TRBV18 and TRBJ1-1; 7 bases align to TRBD1. Per germline, CDR1 KGHSH and CDR2 LQKENI. The length of the CDR3 is 15 residues. V shed 8 bases and J 1 base; nucleotides not matched to a gene: 10. Written as DNA, the CDR3 is TGTGCCAGCCGCCTCTCCGGGACAGCGAACACTGAAGCTTTCTTT. It is translated as CASRLSGTANTEAFF.

The chain uses TRBV5-1 and TRBJ1-2; 9 nucleotides agree with TRBD1. The CDR3 runs to 15 residues. V was clipped by 3 bases and J by 7 bases; unmatched bases: 10. Germline CDR1 SGHRS, CDR2 YFSETQ. The CDR3 sequence is CASSSDRGGLSGYTF. DNA for the CDR3: TGCGCCAGCAGCTCGGACAGGGGCGGACTCAGTGGCTACACCTTC.

The chain uses TRBV6-6 and TRBJ2-1; perhaps TRBD1 as D (5 bases). The V end was cut by 3 bases, the J end by 9 bases, with 15 bases between. The CDR3 length is 14 residues. Germline values: CDR1 MNHNY, CDR2 SVGAGI (reference sequence). The CDR3 is CASSYRQGISEQFF. CDR3 sequence (DNA): TGTGCCAGCAGTTATCGGCAGGGAATTAGTGAGCAGTTCTTC.

J is TRBJ1-2 and V is TRBV2; no firm D call. Germline-derived CDR1 and CDR2 are SNHLY and FYNNEI. The CDR3 length is 13 residues. Trimming took 5 bases from V and 10 from J, leaving 17 bases between them. The CDR3 reads CASSPDIILSYTF. In DNA, the CDR3 is TGTGCCAGCAGTCCAGACATAATCTTGTCCTACACCTTC.

The genes are TRBV27 and TRBJ2-7; no reliable D call. CDR1 is MNHEY, CDR2 SMNVEV, per germline (reference sequence). The CDR3 length is 16 residues. Trimming pared 0 bases from V and 3 bases from J, leaving 15 bases between. This CDR3 reads CASSLSPLQLRYEQYF. In DNA, the CDR3 is TGTGCCAGCAGTTTATCTCCCCTACAACTGCGCTACGAGCAGTACTTC.

V gene TRBV6-1 combines with J gene TRBJ1-5; a possible D gene is TRBD1 (5 bases). Between the trimmed V and J ends, which lost 5 bases and 4 bases, there was a span of 12 bases. The germline V gene has CDR1 MNHNS and CDR2 SASEGT. The CDR3 contains 14 residues. The CDR3 sequence is CASSTTGMNQPQHF. For the CDR3, the DNA is TGTGCCAGCAGTACCACAGGTATGAATCAGCCCCAGCATTTT.

The gene calls are TRBV11-2 and TRBJ2-3; 7 nucleotides match TRBD2. The V gene's germline CDR1 is SGHAT and CDR2 FQNNGV. The V gene end was trimmed by 0 bases and the J gene end by 6 bases; junction bases not matched to a gene: 6. This CDR3 region has 15 residues. CDR3 sequence: CASSLDNGGWDTQYF. The CDR3 coding sequence is TGTGCCAGCAGCTTAGATAACGGGGGGTGGGATACGCAGTATTTT.

This clone was seen only a few times. V usage is TRBV11-2 and J usage is TRBJ2-2; 11 nucleotides agree with TRBD2. The length of the CDR3 is 15 residues. The V gene end was trimmed by 5 bases and the J gene end by 4 bases; junction bases not matched to a gene: 3. Germline assignment: CDR1 SGHAT and CDR2 FQNNGV. CDR3 sequence (DNA): TGTGCCAGCAGCGTTAGCGGGGGGGCCACCGGGGAGCTGTTTTTT. Translation gives CASSVSGGATGELFF.

This clone was counted once. V usage is TRBV2 and J usage is TRBJ2-3; D ambiguous. The CDR3 is 12 amino acids. Germline V gene data show CDR1 as SNHLY and CDR2 as FYNNEI. Deletions cut 7 bases from V and 2 bases from J, with 7 bases between. The CDR3 spells CASKINTDTQYF. In DNA, the CDR3 is TGTGCCAGCAAAATCAACACAGATACGCAGTATTTT. Complete variable domain (other parts from reference TRBV2 and TRBJ2-3): EPEVTQTPSHQVTQMGQEVILRCVPISNHLYFYWYRQILGQKVEFLVSFYNNEISEKSEIFDDQFSVERPDGSNFTLKIRSTKLEDSAMYFCASKINTDTQYFGPGTRLTVL.

J is TRBJ2-6 and V is TRBV30, with D unresolved. The V end was cut by 2 bases, the J end by 0 bases, with 17 bases between. CDR1 and CDR2 from the germline V gene are GTSNPN and SVGIG (reference sequence). The CDR3 covers 18 residues. For the CDR3, the DNA is TGTGCCTGGAGTTCTTTCCGGCCAGAACACTCTGGGGCCAACGTCCTGACTTTC. Its translation: CAWSSFRPEHSGANVLTF.

This clone appeared once. The V and J genes are TRBV6-1 and TRBJ2-1; D remains ambiguous. CDR3 length: 13 amino acids. With 2 bases removed from V and 9 bases from J, the gap between germline ends came to 11 bases. Germline V CDR1 and CDR2: MNHNS, SASEGT. Here the CDR3 DNA reads TGTGCCAGCAGTGAAATTAGAAATAGTGAGCAGTTCTTC. Protein sequence: CASSEIRNSEQFF.

The gene calls are TRBV5-1 and TRBJ2-5; 7 bases match TRBD2. The germline V gene has CDR1 SGHRS and CDR2 YFSETQ. The CDR3 loop spans 16 amino acids. The junction had 7 bases not matched to a gene; V was cut back by 0 bases and J by 2 bases. This CDR3 reads CASSLGSAGKQETQYF. The CDR3 nucleotides read TGCGCCAGCAGCTTGGGCTCAGCGGGGAAACAAGAGACCCAGTACTTC.

The chain has TRBV7-9 and TRBJ1-2, with 8 bases aligning to TRBD1. The CDR3 has 14 amino acids. Trimming took 3 bases from V and 8 from J; bases not matched to a gene: 8. Germline V gene lookup returns CDR1 SEHNR and CDR2 FQNEAQ (reference sequence). CDR3 amino acids: CASSFSQGAGGYTF. The CDR3 DNA reads TGTGCCAGCAGCTTCAGTCAGGGGGCAGGCGGCTACACCTTC.

The rearrangement joins TRBV14 to TRBJ2-3; tentative D call: TRBD2 (5 bases). Germline CDR1 reads SGHDN; CDR2 reads FVKESK. Between the trimmed V and J ends, which lost 4 bases and 0 bases, there was a span of 8 bases. The CDR3 is made up of 14 amino acids. The CDR3 bases are TGTGCCAGCAGCCCACGGACTAGCACAGATACGCAGTATTTT. Translated: CASSPRTSTDTQYF.

A remark on this clone: Other DNA sequences within the sample encode an identical CDR3. J is TRBJ1-6 and V is TRBV27; D possibly corresponds to TRBD1 (5 bases). Germline-derived CDR1 and CDR2 are MNHEY and SMNVEV (reference sequence). This CDR3 contains 12 residues. V was cut by 3 bases and J by 8 bases, with 5 bases left in between. In DNA, the CDR3 is TGTGCCAGCAGTTTCAGGGATTCACCCCTCCACTTT. This codes for CASSFRDSPLHF.